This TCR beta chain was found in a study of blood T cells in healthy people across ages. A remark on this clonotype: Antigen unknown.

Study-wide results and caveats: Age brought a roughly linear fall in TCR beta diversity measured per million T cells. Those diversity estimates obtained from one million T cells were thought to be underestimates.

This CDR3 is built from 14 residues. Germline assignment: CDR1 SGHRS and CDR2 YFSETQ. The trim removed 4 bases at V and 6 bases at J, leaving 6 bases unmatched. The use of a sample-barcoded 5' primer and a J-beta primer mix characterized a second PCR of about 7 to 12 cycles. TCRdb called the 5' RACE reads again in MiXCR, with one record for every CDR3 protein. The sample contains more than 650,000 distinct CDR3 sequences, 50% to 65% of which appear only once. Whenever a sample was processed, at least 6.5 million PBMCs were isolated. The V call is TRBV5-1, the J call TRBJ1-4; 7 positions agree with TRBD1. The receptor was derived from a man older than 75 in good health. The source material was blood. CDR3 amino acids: CASSRQGGDEKLFF. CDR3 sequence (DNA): TGCGCCAGCAGCCGACAGGGTGGCGATGAAAAACTGTTTTTT.